Below, one T cell receptor beta chain is given with its context. Other DNA sequences of this sample code for an identical CDR3. Trimming took off 4 bases at V and 5 bases at J, with 14 bases between the two ends. CDR1 and CDR2 (germline): LNHDA, SQIVND (reference sequence). The CDR3 extends over 14 amino acids. The sample originates from a study of blood T cell repertoires in COVID-19. Study summary: Both acute and convalescent COVID-19 samples were obtained from the United States, Italy and Spain. PBMCs, B-cell-depleted T cells, or T cells provided the cDNA or gDNA that made up the material.

Methods used by the authors: Researchers report that nucleated cell counts were estimated from reference gene primer amplification. Here immunoSEQ multiplex PCR was the method, and the copy in TCRdb shows in-frame clones only, minus some. D and trimming were read from the DNA, whereas the V and J calls and clone size are those reported in that table. Of 150,000 to 200,000 clones in the sample, around 89% are singletons; the top ten hold under 5%. The specimen was peripheral blood. This receptor was identified in a human donor in a cohort sampled during active COVID-19. The V and J genes are TRBV19 and TRBJ1-2, with D perhaps TRBD1 (6 bases). CDR3 in DNA: TGTGCCAGTAGTACTTCCGACAGGATTTATGGCTACACCTTC. Its protein is CASSTSDRIYGYTF.